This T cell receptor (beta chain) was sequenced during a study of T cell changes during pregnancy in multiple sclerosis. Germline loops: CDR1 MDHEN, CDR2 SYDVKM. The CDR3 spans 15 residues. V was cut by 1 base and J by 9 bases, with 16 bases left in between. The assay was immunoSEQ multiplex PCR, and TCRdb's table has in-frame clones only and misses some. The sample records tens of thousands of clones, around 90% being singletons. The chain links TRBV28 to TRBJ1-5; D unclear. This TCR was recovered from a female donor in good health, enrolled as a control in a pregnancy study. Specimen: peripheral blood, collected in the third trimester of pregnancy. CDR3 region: CASSLSPAGWGPQHF. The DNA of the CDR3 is TGTGCCAGCAGTTTATCCCCAGCGGGTTGGGGGCCCCAGCATTTT.